Described below is a single T cell receptor (beta chain) sequence and its context. The data are from a study of shared T cell receptors in the human thymus. Germline V gene data show CDR1 as MGHDK and CDR2 as SYGVNS. V shed 6 bases and J shed 11 bases, with 13 bases lying between them. This CDR3 has 11 residues. Sequencing was performed with immunoSEQ multiplex PCR; in TCRdb, only in-frame clones are kept and a portion is missing. The sample has 640,000 or so clones; about 90% are singletons. These records were also assigned to another study, of human thymus T cells. As that study records: Having corrective surgery for congenital heart defects, healthy Finnish infants were the ones who donated. Thymus was obtained from resections taken during corrective heart surgery. Thymic and blood repertoires appeared to carry a bias in their V and J gene usage. Unrelated individuals had highly overlapping thymic repertoires, as reported in related research.

V and J are TRBV25-1 and TRBJ1-1; maybe TRBD1 (6 bases). This TCR was recovered from a boy younger than two with a congenital heart defect. The sequencing sample was made of thymocytes. The CDR3 DNA sequence: TGTGCCAGCAGAGAAGGGACAATTGCTTTCTTT. It translates to CASREGTIAFF.